These T cell receptor beta chains were read from a single sample in a study of beta chain features in type 1 diabetes. The repertoire was sequenced with immunoSEQ multiplex PCR; TCRdb's copy has only in-frame clones and lacks some. The sample consists of about 360,000 clones, approximately 12% of them appearing once. What was sequenced was naive CD4+ T cells from blood. The receptor source for this set is a man aged 18 to 29 in good health. CDR3s include the opening cysteine and the closing phenylalanine or tryptophan. The D gene is left open where the match is weak. Where a row states a size, it is once, few, many or the class of an expanded clone; other rows omit it.

>16|few|TRBD2|TRBJ2-5|TRBV5-6
CASRPGLAGFQETQYF
TGTGCCAGCAGACCAGGACTAGCGGGGTTCCAAGAGACCCAGTACTTC
>17|-|TRBD1|TRBJ2-2|TRBV28
CASSRYSTGGNTGELFF
TGTGCCAGCAGCCGCTACTCGACAGGGGGGAACACCGGGGAGCTGTTTTTT
>15|few|-|TRBJ2-7|TRBV7-2
CASSQDRDYSYEQYF
TGTGCCAGCAGCCAAGATCGAGACTACTCCTACGAGCAGTACTTC
>14|few|-|TRBJ2-7|TRBV28
CASVGTLMSYEQYF
TGTGCCAGTGTAGGGACACTAATGTCCTACGAGCAGTACTTC
>16|-|TRBD1|TRBJ1-2|TRBV7-3
CASRPTGGFGGYGYTF
TGTGCCAGCAGACCGACAGGGGGGTTTGGTGGATATGGCTACACCTTC
>15|few|-|TRBJ1-1|TRBV19
CASSRQQGYNTEAFF
TGTGCCAGTAGTAGACAACAAGGCTATAACACTGAAGCTTTCTTT
>13|-|-|TRBJ2-1|TRBV29-1
CSVRNRGGNEQFF
TGCAGCGTCCGTAACAGGGGAGGCAATGAGCAGTTCTTC
>15|-|TRBD2|TRBJ2-7|TRBV6-5
CASSRPKRDAHEQYF
TGTGCCAGCAGCCGCCCCAAGCGGGACGCCCACGAGCAGTACTTC
>14|few|TRBD1|TRBJ2-7|TRBV5-1
CASSTGQGSYEQYF
TGCGCCAGCAGCACCGGACAGGGCTCCTACGAGCAGTACTTC
>14|few|-|TRBJ2-3|TRBV30
CAWRGNQGTDTQYF
TGTGCCTGGAGAGGTAACCAGGGCACAGATACGCAGTATTTT
>14|few|-|TRBJ2-7|TRBV19
CATDPGHNTYEQYF
TGTGCCACTGATCCGGGACACAATACCTACGAGCAGTACTTC
>14|few|-|TRBJ2-1|TRBV15
CATSRVSHSNEQFF
TGTGCCACCAGCAGAGTTAGCCACTCAAATGAGCAGTTCTTC
>14|-|TRBD1|TRBJ1-6|TRBV6-5
CASSIGQENSPLHF
TGTGCCAGCAGTATCGGACAGGAAAATTCACCCCTCCACTTT
>12|-|-|TRBJ2-7|TRBV29-1
CSVGGSSYEQYF
TGCAGCGTTGGAGGCAGCTCCTACGAGCAGTACTTC
>13|-|-|TRBJ2-5|TRBV6-5
CASSRSGKETQYF
TGTGCCAGCAGTCGAAGCGGTAAAGAGACCCAGTACTTC
>17|-|TRBD2|TRBJ2-1|TRBV19
CASNTGTSGRAHNEQFF
TGTGCCAGTAATACTGGGACTAGCGGGAGGGCGCACAATGAGCAGTTCTTC
>15|-|TRBD2|TRBJ2-1|TRBV7-3
CASSLRQREHNEQFF
TGTGCCAGCAGCTTACGGCAGCGGGAGCACAATGAGCAGTTCTTC
>15|few|-|TRBJ1-1|TRBV18
CASSGPRVSNTEAFF
TGTGCCAGCTCGGGCCCCAGGGTTAGCAACACTGAAGCTTTCTTT
>14|-|-|TRBJ2-2|TRBV5-1
CASSLTGNTGELFF
TGCGCCAGCAGCTTGACCGGGAACACCGGGGAGCTGTTTTTT
>14|-|TRBD2|TRBJ2-3|TRBV29-1
CSVGLAGAADTQYF
TGCAGCGTTGGACTAGCGGGAGCGGCAGATACGCAGTATTTT
>19|-|TRBD2|TRBJ2-3|TRBV15
CATSRGLASGRGYADTQYF
TGTGCCACCAGCAGAGGCCTTGCTAGCGGGAGGGGCTACGCAGATACGCAGTATTTT
>20|once|-|TRBJ2-7|TRBV4-3
CASSQTSGEGQPPPSYEQYF
TGCGCCAGCAGCCAGACCTCGGGGGAGGGACAACCCCCACCTTCCTACGAGCAGTACTTC
>19|few|TRBD2|TRBJ2-3|TRBV5-4
CASSLSGLAGRSSTDTQYF
TGTGCCAGCAGCTTGTCCGGACTAGCGGGCCGGTCTAGCACAGATACGCAGTATTTT
>12|once|-|TRBJ1-4|TRBV19
CASTGTGEKLFF
TGTGCCAGTACCGGGACTGGGGAAAAACTGTTTTTT
>16|-|-|TRBJ2-5|TRBV5-1
CASSVEGGVRAETQYF
TGCGCCAGCAGCGTAGAAGGGGGAGTGAGGGCGGAGACCCAGTACTTC
>14|-|-|TRBJ2-7|TRBV7-9
CASIKQGGTDEQYF
TGTGCCAGCATCAAACAGGGGGGGACGGACGAGCAGTACTTC
>14|few|TRBD1|TRBJ2-7|TRBV6-5
CASSPRTGRYEQYF
TGTGCCAGCAGTCCCCGGACAGGACGCTACGAGCAGTACTTC
>13|few|TRBD1|TRBJ2-7|TRBV7-2
CASSLTGVYEQYF
TGTGCCAGCAGCTTAACAGGGGTATACGAGCAGTACTTC
>15|few|TRBD1|TRBJ1-3|TRBV6-6
CASSYGGQAGNTIYF
TGTGCCAGCAGTTATGGGGGACAGGCTGGAAACACCATATATTTT
>16|-|TRBD1|TRBJ2-5|TRBV19
CASSIRGQGARETQYF
TGTGCCAGTAGTATACGCGGACAGGGGGCTAGAGAGACCCAGTACTTC
>17|few|-|TRBJ1-1|TRBV18
CASSPPPARGGYTEAFF
TGTGCCAGCTCACCACCCCCGGCCAGGGGTGGGTACACTGAAGCTTTCTTT
>13|-|TRBD1|TRBJ1-2|TRBV6-5
CASRDRVGAGYTF
TGTGCCAGCAGGGACAGGGTGGGGGCTGGCTACACCTTC
>14|-|-|TRBJ1-6|TRBV9
CASSVEKSNSPLHF
TGTGCCAGCAGCGTAGAAAAGAGTAATTCACCCCTCCACTTT
>14|-|-|TRBJ2-1|TRBV7-8
CASNPPPRTARQFF
TGTGCCAGCAACCCACCGCCCCGGACTGCTCGGCAGTTCTTC
>15|few|TRBD2|TRBJ2-7|TRBV4-3
CASSPAGGTVYEQYF
TGCGCCAGCAGCCCGGCGGGAGGAACCGTATACGAGCAGTACTTC
>14|-|-|TRBJ2-7|TRBV9
CASSVGGPSYEQYF
TGTGCCAGCAGCGTAGGTGGGCCCTCCTACGAGCAGTACTTC
>14|-|TRBD1|TRBJ2-5|TRBV10-3
CAISVNGQGETQYF
TGTGCCATCAGTGTGAACGGACAGGGGGAGACCCAGTACTTC
>13|-|TRBD1|TRBJ1-1|TRBV29-1
CSVGTGASTEAFF
TGCAGCGTTGGGACAGGGGCTAGCACTGAAGCTTTCTTT
>13|many|TRBD1|TRBJ2-6|TRBV7-9
CASSSTGVNVLTF
TGTGCCAGCAGCTCGACAGGGGTCAACGTCCTGACTTTC
>16|-|TRBD2|TRBJ2-1|TRBV7-2
CASRVTGTSGYNEQFF
TGTGCCAGCAGAGTAACCGGGACTAGCGGTTACAATGAGCAGTTCTTC